Listed below are T cell receptor beta chains from one sample, sequenced in a study of OX40 agonist ivuxolimab in advanced cancers. Produced via immunoSEQ multiplex PCR; TCRdb's table is partial and in-frame only. The sample has about 41,000 clones; around four fifths are singletons. The sample consisted of CD4+ or CD8+ T cells sorted from blood, taken in a trial of the OX40 agonist ivuxolimab. All receptors derive from an adult with an advanced solid tumor such as melanoma, head and neck, liver or kidney cancer. Both conserved end residues are part of each CDR3. The D gene is left open where the match is weak. Not every row has a clone size; where given, it reads once, few, many or a size class.

clone size: few
D gene: .
J gene: TRBJ2-1
V gene: TRBV28
CDR3 DNA: TGTGCCAGCAATACCCCGGCGGGCGAGCAGTTCTTC
CDR3 protein: CASNTPAGEQFF

clone size: .
D gene: .
J gene: TRBJ1-1
V gene: TRBV30
CDR3 DNA: TGTGCCTGGAGTTTGAGGGGACTGTCGACTGAAGCTTTCTTT
CDR3 protein: CAWSLRGLSTEAFF

clone size: .
D gene: TRBD1
J gene: TRBJ2-7
V gene: TRBV11-2
CDR3 DNA: TGCGCCAGCAGCTTAGACAGGGGACCCTACGAGCAGTACTTC
CDR3 protein: CASSLDRGPYEQYF

clone size: .
D gene: TRBD2
J gene: TRBJ2-2
V gene: TRBV27
CDR3 DNA: TGTGCCAGCAGTTTGGGCGGGAGACGGACCGGGGAGCTGTTTTTT
CDR3 protein: CASSLGGRRTGELFF

clone size: .
D gene: .
J gene: TRBJ2-6
V gene: TRBV10-1
CDR3 DNA: TGCGCCAGCAGTAGCTGTATAATCGCACAAAGTCGGGCCAACGTCCTGACTTTC
CDR3 protein: CASSSCIIAQSRANVLTF

clone size: .
D gene: .
J gene: TRBJ2-3
V gene: TRBV18
CDR3 DNA: TGTGCCAGCTCCCGGGACAACACAGATACGCAGTATTTT
CDR3 protein: CASSRDNTDTQYF

clone size: .
D gene: .
J gene: TRBJ2-7
V gene: TRBV19
CDR3 DNA: TGTGCCAGTAGGGACCGCTACGAGCAGTACTTC
CDR3 protein: CASRDRYEQYF

clone size: .
D gene: TRBD1
J gene: TRBJ1-5
V gene: TRBV28
CDR3 DNA: TGTGCCAGCAGTCGGGACAGCCTTGAACAGCCCCAGCATTTT
CDR3 protein: CASSRDSLEQPQHF

clone size: .
D gene: TRBD2
J gene: TRBJ2-7
V gene: TRBV10-2
CDR3 DNA: TGCGCCAGCAGTAGGCGGGAGGTTTACGAGCAGTACTTC
CDR3 protein: CASSRREVYEQYF

clone size: few
D gene: TRBD2
J gene: TRBJ2-7
V gene: TRBV5-8
CDR3 DNA: TGTGCCAGTAGACTAGCGGGGGCCCCCCAGTACGAGCAGTACTTC
CDR3 protein: CASRLAGAPQYEQYF

clone size: once
D gene: .
J gene: TRBJ1-1
V gene: TRBV27
CDR3 DNA: TGTGCCAGCAGTTTAGAGGGCGGTGGCACTCAAGCTTTCTTT
CDR3 protein: CASSLEGGGTQAFF

clone size: .
D gene: .
J gene: TRBJ2-2
V gene: TRBV25-1
CDR3 DNA: TGTGCCAGCAGTGAGAATGAGAACACCGGGGAGCTGTTTTTT
CDR3 protein: CASSENENTGELFF

clone size: .
D gene: TRBD1
J gene: TRBJ2-7
V gene: TRBV28
CDR3 DNA: TGTGCCAGCAGTTTATGGGACAGGGGATACGAGCAGTACTTC
CDR3 protein: CASSLWDRGYEQYF

clone size: .
D gene: .
J gene: TRBJ1-4
V gene: TRBV28
CDR3 DNA: TGTGCCAGCAGTCGAGCGGGTACAACTAATGAAAAACTGTTTTTT
CDR3 protein: CASSRAGTTNEKLFF

clone size: once
D gene: .
J gene: TRBJ2-5
V gene: TRBV18
CDR3 DNA: TGTGCCAGCTCACCCCTGATTGGCTGGGGGGCAGAGACCCAGTACTTC
CDR3 protein: CASSPLIGWGAETQYF

clone size: .
D gene: .
J gene: TRBJ2-3
V gene: TRBV15
CDR3 DNA: TGTGCCACCAGCACCGGAACAGCAGATACGCAGTATTTT
CDR3 protein: CATSTGTADTQYF

clone size: .
D gene: .
J gene: TRBJ2-2
V gene: TRBV6-1
CDR3 DNA: TGTGCCAGCTCGAGGGGTGACACCGGGGAGCTGTTTTTT
CDR3 protein: CASSRGDTGELFF

clone size: .
D gene: TRBD2
J gene: TRBJ2-7
V gene: TRBV7-6
CDR3 DNA: TGTGCCAGCAGCTTAGATAGCGGGCTTTCGAACGAGCAGTACTTC
CDR3 protein: CASSLDSGLSNEQYF